Only a few counts were recorded for the clone carrying this T cell receptor beta chain. Antigen specificity is unknown. The source of the sample is a study of T cells in Graves' hyperthyroidism and ophthalmopathy. Amplified TCR beta CDR3 regions came from RNA transcripts. In the first-round RT-PCR of the TCR CDR3, the HTBI primer set was used. TCRdb independently ran MiXCR on the multiplex PCR reads; one entry per CDR3 protein. This table has about 200,000 distinct CDR3 sequences, 15% to 20% appearing once. This CDR3 has 14 amino acids. Per germline, CDR1 LNHDA and CDR2 SQIVND (reference sequence). V lost 4 bases to trimming and J lost 7 bases, with 13 bases between them. General observations from the study: Appearing also in blood were most of the thyroid clonotypes expanded above 0.001. Ophthalmopathy prediction by the model preceded onset by a median about 6 months.

Patients aged 18 to 65 had newly diagnosed hyperthyroidism lasting under 2 months. Diagnoses used clinical symptoms, serum thyroxine and TRAb, thyroid ultrasound and orbital computed tomography. The sequenced sample was blood. The J gene is TRBJ2-2, the V gene TRBV19; the D gene is possibly TRBD2 (7 bases). This TCR derives from a man aged 35 to 55 with Graves' hyperthyroidism. Here the CDR3 DNA reads TGTGCCAGTAGTAGTCGCGGGGGCGGCGGGGAGCTGTTTTTT. Protein sequence: CASSSRGGGGELFF.